Listed here is a single TCR beta chain. Its antigen remains undetermined. Since the CDR3 does not end with the conserved phenylalanine or tryptophan, this likely comes from a read error. This specimen belongs to a study of T cell repertoires in cytomegalovirus infection (dated by TCRdb to 2018 to 2020). Regarding the study in general: The peptide stimulations were aimed at well-studied HLA-B-restricted epitopes as well as recently identified HLA-C-restricted CMV epitopes, whose presentation resists viral immunomodulation. The HLA type of each donor mattered for the analysis, because public TCR beta signatures pointed to carriage of CMV infection along with the matching HLA type.

The treatment or condition label, read with the paper, signifies: in vitro stimulation with specific CMV peptide epitopes to enrich CMV-specific T cells. Instrument on record: Illumina HiSeq 1500. TCRdb itself trimmed the public reads at Q25 with fastp, ran MiXCR and retained productive beta chains. Merged by CDR3 protein, the rows form single entries marked with the most common genes and DNA. The sample table lists about a million distinct CDR3 sequences, approximately 33% of them with a count of one. The ten largest clones add up to around an eighth of the sample. Study-wide conclusions, independent of this receptor: In both this cohort and an independent cohort of some 380 donors, the cumulative frequency of public TCR beta family members distinguished carriers of CMV infection plus the relevant HLA type. The ex vivo response was dominated by HLA-C-restricted CMV-specific TCR beta clonotypes, which also provided the single most frequent clonotype in two of eight donors.

The CDR3 numbers 14 amino acids, ends counted. Of all the DNA, just the CDR3 is kept, 42 bases in frame from base 1. Deletion took 7 bases off V and 1 base off J, with a span of 11 bases between the germline ends. The germline V gene encodes CDR1 MNHEY and CDR2 SVGEGT. The sequences come from cultured CD8+ T cells from PBMCs, collected from culture after CMV antigen stimulation. The sequence came from a human donor in good health (CMV status not recorded). Some clones in this sample may be carry-over from other donors' samples. The V and J genes are TRBV6-2 or TRBV6-3 and TRBJ1-3; a tentative D call is TRBD1 (6 bases match). CDR3 reads: CASTPGTSGNTIYV. The DNA reads as follows: TGTGCCAGCACCCCCGGGACATCTGGAAACACCATATATGTT.